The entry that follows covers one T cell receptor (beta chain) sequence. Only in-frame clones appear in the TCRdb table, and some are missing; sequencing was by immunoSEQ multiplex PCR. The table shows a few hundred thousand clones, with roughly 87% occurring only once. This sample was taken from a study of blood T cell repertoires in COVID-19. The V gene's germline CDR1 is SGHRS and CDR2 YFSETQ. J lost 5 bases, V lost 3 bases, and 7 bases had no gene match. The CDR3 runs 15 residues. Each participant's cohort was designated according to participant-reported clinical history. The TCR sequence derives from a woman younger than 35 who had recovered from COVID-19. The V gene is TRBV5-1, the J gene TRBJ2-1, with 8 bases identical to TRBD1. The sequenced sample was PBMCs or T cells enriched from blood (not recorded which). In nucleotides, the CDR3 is TGCGCCAGCAGCTACCGGACAGGGACCCACAATGAGCAGTTCTTC. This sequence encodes CASSYRTGTHNEQFF.